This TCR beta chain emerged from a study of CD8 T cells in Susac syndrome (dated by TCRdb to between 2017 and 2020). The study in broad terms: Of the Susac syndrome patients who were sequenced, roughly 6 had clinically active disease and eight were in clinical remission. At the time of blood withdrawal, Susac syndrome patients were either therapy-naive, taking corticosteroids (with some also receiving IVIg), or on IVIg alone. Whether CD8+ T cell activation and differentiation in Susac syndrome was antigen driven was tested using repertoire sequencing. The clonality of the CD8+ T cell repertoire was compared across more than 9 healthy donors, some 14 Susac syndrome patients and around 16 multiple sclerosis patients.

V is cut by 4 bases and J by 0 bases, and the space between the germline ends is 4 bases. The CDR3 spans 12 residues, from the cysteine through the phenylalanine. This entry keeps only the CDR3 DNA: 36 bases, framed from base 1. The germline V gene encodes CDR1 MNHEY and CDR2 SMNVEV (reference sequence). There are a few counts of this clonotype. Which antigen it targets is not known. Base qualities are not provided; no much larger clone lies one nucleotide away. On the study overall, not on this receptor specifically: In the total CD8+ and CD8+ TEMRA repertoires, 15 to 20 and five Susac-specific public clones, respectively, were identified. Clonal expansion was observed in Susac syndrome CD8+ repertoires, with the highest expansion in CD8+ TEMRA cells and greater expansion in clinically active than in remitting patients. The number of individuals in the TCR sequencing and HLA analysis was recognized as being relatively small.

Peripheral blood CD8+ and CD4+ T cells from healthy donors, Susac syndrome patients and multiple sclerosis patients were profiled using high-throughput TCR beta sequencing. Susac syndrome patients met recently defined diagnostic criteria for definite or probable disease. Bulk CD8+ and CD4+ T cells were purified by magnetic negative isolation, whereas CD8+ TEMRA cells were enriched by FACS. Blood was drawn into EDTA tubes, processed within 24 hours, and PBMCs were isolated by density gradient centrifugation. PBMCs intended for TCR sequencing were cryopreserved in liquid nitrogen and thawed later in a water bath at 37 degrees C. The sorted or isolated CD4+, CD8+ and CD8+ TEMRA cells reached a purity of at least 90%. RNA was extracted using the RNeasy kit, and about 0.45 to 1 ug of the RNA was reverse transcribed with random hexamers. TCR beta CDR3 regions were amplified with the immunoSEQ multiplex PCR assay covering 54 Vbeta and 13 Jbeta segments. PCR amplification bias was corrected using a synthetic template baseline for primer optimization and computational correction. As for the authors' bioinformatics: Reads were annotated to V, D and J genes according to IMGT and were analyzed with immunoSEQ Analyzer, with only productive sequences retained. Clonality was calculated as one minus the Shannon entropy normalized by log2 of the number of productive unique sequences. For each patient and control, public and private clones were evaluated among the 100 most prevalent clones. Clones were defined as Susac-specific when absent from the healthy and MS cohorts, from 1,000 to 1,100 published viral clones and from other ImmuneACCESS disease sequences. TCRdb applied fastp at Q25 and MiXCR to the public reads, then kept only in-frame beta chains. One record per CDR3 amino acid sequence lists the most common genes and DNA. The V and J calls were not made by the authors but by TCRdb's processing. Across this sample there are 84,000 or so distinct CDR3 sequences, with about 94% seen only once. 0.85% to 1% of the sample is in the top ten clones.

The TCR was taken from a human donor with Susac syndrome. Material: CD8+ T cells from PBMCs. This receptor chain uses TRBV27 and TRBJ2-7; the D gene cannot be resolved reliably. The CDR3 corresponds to CASSSSSYEQYF. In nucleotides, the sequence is TGTGCCAGCAGTTCTTCCTCCTACGAGCAGTACTTC.